These 8 T cell receptor beta chains were all obtained from the same sample, sequenced in a study of blood T cell repertoires in COVID-19. This table comes from immunoSEQ multiplex PCR, and its TCRdb copy is limited to in-frame clones, with some not included. The data show 200,000 to 300,000 clones, over 80% seen once. What was sequenced was peripheral blood. These receptors all stem from a middle-aged woman with acute or convalescent COVID-19.

J is TRBJ2-1 and V is TRBV24-1; 9 nucleotides align to TRBD2. CDR3 size: 18 residues. Germline lookup yields CDR1 KGHDR and CDR2 SFDVKD. With 2 bases clipped from V and 7 bases from J, the junction kept 14 bases outside the gene matches. This chain's CDR3 is CATSDWGAGGPGGNEQFF. The CDR3 DNA reads as TGTGCCACCAGTGATTGGGGCGCGGGGGGGCCGGGAGGAAATGAGCAGTTCTTC.

The chain recombines TRBV6-5 with TRBJ2-7, with TRBD1 matching 8 bases. Germline assignment: CDR1 MNHEY and CDR2 SVGAGI. The CDR3 spans 14 residues. V lost 2 bases, J lost 3 bases, and 3 bases stayed unmatched. This chain's CDR3 is CASSYMTGVYEQYV. As DNA, the CDR3 is TGTGCCAGCAGTTACATGACAGGGGTCTACGAGCAGTACGTC.

This clone has a single count. The J gene is TRBJ1-5, the V gene TRBV6-1; D gene unclear. V was shortened by 0 bases and J by 3 bases, with 12 bases between the two germline ends. CDR1 is MNHNS, CDR2 SASEGT, per germline. This CDR3 contains 16 residues. The DNA of the CDR3 is TGTGCCAGCAGTGAAGCGCTCTATCTGGTCAATCAGCCCCAGCATTTT. Its protein product is CASSEALYLVNQPQHF.

V usage is TRBV5-1 and J usage is TRBJ1-2; possibly TRBD1 for D (5 bases). The germline CDR1 and CDR2 sequences are SGHRS and YFSETQ. The ends were cut back, 5 bases at V and 4 bases at J, with 9 bases in the middle. There are 12 residues in the CDR3. In DNA form, the CDR3 reads TGCGCCAGCAGAAGTGACAGCTATGGCTACACCTTC. This codes for CASRSDSYGYTF.

This clone was detected once. V and J are TRBV3-1 (or the pseudogene TRBV3-2) and TRBJ1-6; 8 bases map to TRBD1. V dropped 6 bases and J dropped 8; count of bases not matched to a gene: 9. CDR3 length: 15 amino acids. Germline loops: CDR1 LGHDT, CDR2 YNNKEL (reference sequence). CDR3 sequence: CASRLTGGIDSPLHF. The CDR3 DNA reads as TGTGCCAGCAGGCTTACAGGGGGTATTGATTCACCCCTCCACTTT.

The V call is TRBV6-6, the J call TRBJ1-5, with 7 bases matching TRBD1. V trimming: 4 bases; J trimming: 2 bases; junction bases outside the gene matches: 5. Germline V gene data show CDR1 as MNHNY and CDR2 as SVGAGI (reference sequence). The CDR3 loop spans 15 amino acids. In DNA, the CDR3 is TGTGCCAGCAGTTCACAGGGGACTGGCAATCAGCCCCAGCATTTT. Amino acid sequence: CASSSQGTGNQPQHF.

The V call is TRBV19, the J call TRBJ1-1; weak D call: TRBD1 (6 bases). Trimming stripped 0 bases from V and 5 bases from J, with 16 bases between. Germline values: CDR1 LNHDA, CDR2 SQIVND (reference sequence). The CDR3 consists of 16 residues. The CDR3 is CASSIEPGAAETEAFF. The CDR3 DNA reads TGTGCCAGTAGTATAGAACCAGGGGCGGCAGAAACTGAAGCTTTCTTT.

The gene calls are TRBV7-2 and TRBJ2-1; TRBD1 matches at 9 bases. This CDR3 is 17 amino acids long. V shed 4 bases, J shed 5 bases, and the junction held 12 bases outside the gene matches. The germline CDR1 and CDR2 sequences are SGHTA and FQGNSA. The CDR3 is CASSSTLTGGIDNEQFF. The CDR3 DNA sequence: TGTGCCAGCAGCTCAACGCTAACAGGGGGCATAGACAATGAGCAGTTCTTC.